The present T cell receptor (beta chain) was sequenced within a study of cytotoxic CD8 clonotypes in ibrutinib-treated CLL. The CDR3 consists of 17 residues. V lost 3 bases, J lost 0 bases, and 9 bases stayed unmatched. Per the germline V gene, CDR1 is LGHNA and CDR2 is YSLEER. Sequencing used immunoSEQ multiplex PCR; TCRdb keeps in-frame clones, though not all of them. The sample consists of more than 150,000 clones, around 72% of them appearing once. The chain joins TRBV4-3 to TRBJ2-7; 9 bases line up with TRBD2. The source of this sequence is a human donor with chronic lymphocytic leukemia. The sample was PBMCs, taken after 24 months of ibrutinib treatment. CDR3 region: CASSQGYSGSSSYEQYF. CDR3 in DNA: TGCGCCAGCAGCCAGGGGTATAGCGGGAGTTCCTCCTACGAGCAGTACTTC.